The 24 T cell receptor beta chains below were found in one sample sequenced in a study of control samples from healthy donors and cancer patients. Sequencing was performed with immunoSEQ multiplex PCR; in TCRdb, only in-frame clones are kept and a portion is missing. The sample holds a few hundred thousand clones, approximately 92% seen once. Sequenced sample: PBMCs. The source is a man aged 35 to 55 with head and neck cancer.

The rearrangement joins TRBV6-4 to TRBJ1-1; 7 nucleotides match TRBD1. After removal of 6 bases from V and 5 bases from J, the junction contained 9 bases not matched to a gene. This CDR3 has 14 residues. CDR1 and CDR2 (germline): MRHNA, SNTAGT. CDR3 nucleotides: TGTGCCAGCAGCCCGACAGGGCAAGCAACTGAAGCTTTCTTT. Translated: CASSPTGQATEAFF.

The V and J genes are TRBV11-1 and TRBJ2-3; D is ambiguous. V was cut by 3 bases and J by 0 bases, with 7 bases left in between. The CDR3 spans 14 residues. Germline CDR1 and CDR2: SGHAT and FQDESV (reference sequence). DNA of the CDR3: TGTGCCAGCAGCTTTCTATCTAGCACAGATACGCAGTATTTT. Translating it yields CASSFLSSTDTQYF.

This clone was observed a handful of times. DNA of the CDR3: TGTGCCAGCAGTTACCGACCAGCTTGGACTAGCGGTCCCCCAGGGTACGAGCAGTACTTC. It translates to CASSYRPAWTSGPPGYEQYF. The V and J genes are TRBV6-2 or TRBV6-3 and TRBJ2-7; 10 nucleotides agree with TRBD2. Losses at the gene ends were 2 bases for V and 4 bases for J; bases not matched to a gene: 20. This CDR3 spans 20 amino acids. The germline CDR1 and CDR2 sequences are MNHEY and SVGEGT.

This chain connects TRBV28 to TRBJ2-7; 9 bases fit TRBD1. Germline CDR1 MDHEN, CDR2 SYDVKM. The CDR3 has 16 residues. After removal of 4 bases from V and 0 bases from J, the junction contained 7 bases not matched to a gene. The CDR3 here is CASSSTGGFPSYEQYF. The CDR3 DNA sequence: TGTGCCAGCAGTTCCACAGGGGGCTTCCCCTCCTACGAGCAGTACTTC.

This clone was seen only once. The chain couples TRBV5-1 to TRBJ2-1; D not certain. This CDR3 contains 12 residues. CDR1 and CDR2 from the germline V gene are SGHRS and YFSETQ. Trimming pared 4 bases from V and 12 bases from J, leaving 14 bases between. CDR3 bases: TGCGCCAGCAGCGATAACAACATGGGGCAGTTCTTC. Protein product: CASSDNNMGQFF.

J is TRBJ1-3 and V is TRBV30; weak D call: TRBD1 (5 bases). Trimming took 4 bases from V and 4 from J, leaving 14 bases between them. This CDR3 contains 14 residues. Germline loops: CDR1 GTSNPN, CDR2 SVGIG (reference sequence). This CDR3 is CAWTRGVAGNTIYF. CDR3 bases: TGTGCCTGGACCCGGGGGGTAGCGGGAAACACCATATATTTT.

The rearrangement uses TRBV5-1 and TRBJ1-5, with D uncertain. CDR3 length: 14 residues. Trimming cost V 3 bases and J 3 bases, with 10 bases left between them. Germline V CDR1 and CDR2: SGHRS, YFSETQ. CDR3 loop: CASSSDGLNQPQHF. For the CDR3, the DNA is TGCGCCAGCAGCTCTGACGGACTCAATCAGCCCCAGCATTTT.

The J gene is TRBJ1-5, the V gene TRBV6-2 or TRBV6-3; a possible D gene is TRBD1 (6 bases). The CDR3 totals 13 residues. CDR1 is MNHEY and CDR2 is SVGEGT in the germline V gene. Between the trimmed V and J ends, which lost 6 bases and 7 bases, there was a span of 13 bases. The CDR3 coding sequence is TGTGCCAGCAGCAGAATACAGGGCCAGCCCCAGCATTTT. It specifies CASSRIQGQPQHF.

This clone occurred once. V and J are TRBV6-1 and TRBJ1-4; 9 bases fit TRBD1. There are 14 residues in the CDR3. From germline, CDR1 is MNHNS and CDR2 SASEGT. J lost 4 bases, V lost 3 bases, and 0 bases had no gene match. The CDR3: CASSEDRGNEKLFF. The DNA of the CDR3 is TGTGCCAGCAGTGAGGACAGGGGTAATGAAAAACTGTTTTTT.

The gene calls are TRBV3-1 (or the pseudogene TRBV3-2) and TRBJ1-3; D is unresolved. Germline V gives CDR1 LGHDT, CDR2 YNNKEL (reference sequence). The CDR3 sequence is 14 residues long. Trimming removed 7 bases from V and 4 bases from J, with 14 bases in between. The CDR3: CASTDWGAGNTIYF. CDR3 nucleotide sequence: TGTGCCAGCACCGATTGGGGTGCCGGAAACACCATATATTTT.

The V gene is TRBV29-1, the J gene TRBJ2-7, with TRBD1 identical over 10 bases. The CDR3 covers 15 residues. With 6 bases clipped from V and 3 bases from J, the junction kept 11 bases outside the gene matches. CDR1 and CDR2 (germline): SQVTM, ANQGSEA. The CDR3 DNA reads TGCAGCGTGAGTTCCGGGACAGGGGTGTTCTACGAGCAGTACTTC. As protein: CSVSSGTGVFYEQYF.

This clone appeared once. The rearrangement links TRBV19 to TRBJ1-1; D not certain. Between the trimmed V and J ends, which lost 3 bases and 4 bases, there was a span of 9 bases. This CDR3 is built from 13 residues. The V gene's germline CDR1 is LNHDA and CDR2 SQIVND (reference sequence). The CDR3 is CASSITEITEAFF. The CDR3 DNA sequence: TGTGCCAGTAGTATCACAGAAATCACTGAAGCTTTCTTT.

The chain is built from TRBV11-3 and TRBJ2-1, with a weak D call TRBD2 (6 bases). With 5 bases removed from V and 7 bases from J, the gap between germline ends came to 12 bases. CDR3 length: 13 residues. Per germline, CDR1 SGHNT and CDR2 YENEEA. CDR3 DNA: TGTGCCAGCAGCGGGAGGTTTTTGAATGAGCAGTTCTTC. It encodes CASSGRFLNEQFF.

CDR3 nucleotide sequence: TGTGCCAGCAGTTTCGGGCACCGCTACACCATATATTTT. Residues: CASSFGHRYTIYF. The chain recombines TRBV12-3 or TRBV12-4 with TRBJ1-3; D gene ambiguous. Trimming took 3 bases from V and 8 from J, leaving 11 bases between them. CDR3 length: 13 amino acids.

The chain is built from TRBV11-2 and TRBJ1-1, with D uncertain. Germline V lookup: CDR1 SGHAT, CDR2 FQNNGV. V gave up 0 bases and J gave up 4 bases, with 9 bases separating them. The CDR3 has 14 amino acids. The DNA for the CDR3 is TGTGCCAGCAGCTTAGAGGCTTATAGCACTGAAGCTTTCTTT. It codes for CASSLEAYSTEAFF.

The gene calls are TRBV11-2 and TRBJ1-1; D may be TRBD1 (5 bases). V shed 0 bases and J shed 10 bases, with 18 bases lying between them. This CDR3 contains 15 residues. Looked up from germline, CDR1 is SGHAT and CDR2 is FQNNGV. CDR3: CASSLDAGTPGGAFF. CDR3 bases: TGTGCCAGCAGCTTAGATGCAGGAACGCCGGGGGGAGCTTTCTTT.

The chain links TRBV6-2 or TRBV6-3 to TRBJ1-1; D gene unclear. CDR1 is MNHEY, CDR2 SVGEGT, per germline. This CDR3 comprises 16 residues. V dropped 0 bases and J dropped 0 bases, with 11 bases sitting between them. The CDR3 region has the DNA TGTGCCAGCAGTTACTCGGCAGGAGTCATGAACACTGAAGCTTTCTTT. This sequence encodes CASSYSAGVMNTEAFF.

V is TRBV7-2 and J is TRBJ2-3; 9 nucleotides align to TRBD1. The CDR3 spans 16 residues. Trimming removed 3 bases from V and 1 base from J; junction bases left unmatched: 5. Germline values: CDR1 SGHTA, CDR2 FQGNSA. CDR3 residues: CASSLTRDRGTDTQYF. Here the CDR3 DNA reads TGTGCCAGCAGCTTGACCCGGGACAGGGGCACAGATACGCAGTATTTT.

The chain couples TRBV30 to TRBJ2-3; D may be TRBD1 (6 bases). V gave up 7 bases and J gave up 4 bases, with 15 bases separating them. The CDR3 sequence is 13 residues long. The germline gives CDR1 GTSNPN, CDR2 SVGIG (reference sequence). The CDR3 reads CALALRGADTQYF. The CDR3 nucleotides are TGTGCCTTAGCACTCAGGGGCGCAGATACGCAGTATTTT.

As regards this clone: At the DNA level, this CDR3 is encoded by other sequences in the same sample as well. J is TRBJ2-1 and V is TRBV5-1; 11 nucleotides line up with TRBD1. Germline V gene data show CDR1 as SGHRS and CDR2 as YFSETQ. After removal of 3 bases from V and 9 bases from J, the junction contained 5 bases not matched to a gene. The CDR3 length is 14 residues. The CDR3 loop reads CASSWGQGGREQFF. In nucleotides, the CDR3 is TGCGCCAGCAGCTGGGGACAGGGGGGTCGTGAGCAGTTCTTC.

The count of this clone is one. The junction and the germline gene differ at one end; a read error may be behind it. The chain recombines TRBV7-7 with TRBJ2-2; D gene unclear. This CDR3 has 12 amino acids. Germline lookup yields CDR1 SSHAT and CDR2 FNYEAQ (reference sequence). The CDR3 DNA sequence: TGTGCTAGCAGCTTTAGGGCCGGGGAGCTGTTTTTT. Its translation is CASSFRAGELFF.

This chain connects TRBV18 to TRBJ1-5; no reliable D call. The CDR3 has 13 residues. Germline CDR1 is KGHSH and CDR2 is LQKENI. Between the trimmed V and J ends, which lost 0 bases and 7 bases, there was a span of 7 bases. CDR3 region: CASSPPPPQPQHF. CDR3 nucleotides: TGTGCCAGCTCACCACCGCCGCCCCAGCCCCAGCATTTT.

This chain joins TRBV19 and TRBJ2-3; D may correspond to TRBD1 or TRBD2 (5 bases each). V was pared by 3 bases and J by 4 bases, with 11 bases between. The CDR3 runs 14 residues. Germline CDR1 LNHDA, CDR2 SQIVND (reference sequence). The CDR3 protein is CASSITRDPDTQYF. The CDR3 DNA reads TGTGCCAGTAGTATCACCAGGGACCCAGATACGCAGTATTTT. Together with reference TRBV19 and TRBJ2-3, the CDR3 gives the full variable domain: DGGITQSPKYLFRKEGQNVTLSCEQNLNHDAMYWYRQDPGQGLRLIYYSQIVNDFQKGDIAEGYSVSREKKESFPLTVTSAQKNPTAFYLCASSITRDPDTQYFGPGTRLTVL.

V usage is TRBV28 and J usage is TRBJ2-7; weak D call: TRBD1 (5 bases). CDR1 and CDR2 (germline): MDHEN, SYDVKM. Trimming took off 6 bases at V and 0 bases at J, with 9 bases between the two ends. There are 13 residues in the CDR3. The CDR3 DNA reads TGTGCCAGCAGAACAGACAGCTCCTACGAGCAGTACTTC. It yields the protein CASRTDSSYEQYF.